Included here is one T cell receptor beta chain sequence, with context. What it binds is not known. The template used for profiling TCR beta VDJ and CDR3 was genomic DNA. Using its own MiXCR run on the reads, TCRdb lists one record per CDR3 protein. The data hold around 150,000 distinct CDR3 sequences, with over 70% observed a single time. The sample comes from a study of CD8+CD57+ T cells in acquired aplastic anemia. Study-level information: An average of roughly 3 ug of DNA was obtained from sorted CD4+ and CD8+ cells.

Deletions cut 3 bases from V and 4 bases from J, with 4 bases between. The germline CDR1 and CDR2 sequences are LNHDA and SQIVND (reference sequence). The CDR3 has 12 residues. In patients chosen for sequencing, flow cytometry had shown CD8+CD57+ cell expansion. Whole-study findings and limits: Controls and patients did not differ significantly in CD8+ Simpson's diversity.

V is TRBV19 and J is TRBJ1-5; D ambiguous. The source is a human donor with aplastic anemia. The specimen sequenced was sorted CD4+, CD8+, or CD8+CD57+ T cells (not recorded which) from PBMCs. CDR3: CASSIRNQPQHF. The CDR3 region has the DNA TGTGCCAGTAGTATCAGGAATCAGCCCCAGCATTTT. Complete variable domain (other parts from reference TRBV19 and TRBJ1-5): DGGITQSPKYLFRKEGQNVTLSCEQNLNHDAMYWYRQDPGQGLRLIYYSQIVNDFQKGDIAEGYSVSREKKESFPLTVTSAQKNPTAFYLCASSIRNQPQHFGDGTRLSIL.